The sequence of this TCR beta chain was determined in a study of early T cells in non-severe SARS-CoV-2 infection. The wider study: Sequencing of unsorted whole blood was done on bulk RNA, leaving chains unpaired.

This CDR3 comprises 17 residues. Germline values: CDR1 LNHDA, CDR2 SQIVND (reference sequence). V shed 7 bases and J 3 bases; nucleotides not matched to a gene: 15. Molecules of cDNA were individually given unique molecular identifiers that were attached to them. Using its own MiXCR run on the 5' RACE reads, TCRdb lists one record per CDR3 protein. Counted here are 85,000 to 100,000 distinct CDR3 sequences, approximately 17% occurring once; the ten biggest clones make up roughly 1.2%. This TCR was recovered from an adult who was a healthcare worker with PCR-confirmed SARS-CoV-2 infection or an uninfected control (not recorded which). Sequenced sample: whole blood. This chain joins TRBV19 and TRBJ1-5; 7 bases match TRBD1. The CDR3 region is CASNPGGRGRSNQPQHF. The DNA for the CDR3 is TGTGCCAGTAATCCAGGGGGACGGGGGCGCTCCAATCAGCCCCAGCATTTT.